This T cell receptor beta chain was documented in a study of blood T cell repertoires in COVID-19. Study information: From T cells, B-cell-depleted T cells, or PBMCs came the material, which was cDNA or gDNA.

Original analysis: Cell counts per sample came from amplifying reference gene primers. TCRdb's copy holds only in-frame clones and misses some; the assay was immunoSEQ multiplex PCR. That table is the source of V, J and clone size, and D and trimming were worked out from the DNA. Of 200,000 to 250,000 clones in the sample, about 84% were seen once. Before being deemed recovered, Cohort 3 donors had two negative PCRs, clearance, or symptom resolution. The receptor was isolated from a man in his 60s who had recovered from COVID-19. The sample taken for sequencing was PBMCs or T cells enriched from blood (not recorded which).

Here the CDR3 DNA reads TGTGCCAGCAGCTTAGGACTAGTTAGCTCCTACAATGAGCAGTTCTTC. Translating it yields CASSLGLVSSYNEQFF. The chain employs TRBV5-8 and TRBJ2-1; 7 nucleotides agree with TRBD2. CDR1 is SGHTS, CDR2 YDEGEE, per germline. The CDR3 consists of 16 residues. Trimming at V came to 2 bases and at J to 0 bases, leaving 5 bases not matched to a gene.